This is a list of T cell receptor beta chains from one sample in a study of read filtering for tumor transcriptome and immune sequencing. In TCRdb, the reads were re-called with MiXCR into one record per CDR3 protein. The data show approximately 61,000 distinct CDR3 sequences, roughly a fifth seen once. Sequencing used a population of CD138-negative cells sorted from bone marrow. Source of these receptors: a donor aged 40 or over with multiple myeloma. Each CDR3 is given with its conserved first and last residue. A D gene is named only where the DNA matches it firmly. Clone sizes are given selectively: once, few, many, or a class where the clone is expanded.

CDR3: CASTSYEQYF; DNA: TGTGCCAGCACTTCCTACGAGCAGTACTTC; size: .; J: TRBJ2-7; V: TRBV6-2/TRBV6-3; D: .
CDR3: CASSGGRQETQYF; DNA: TGTGCCAGCAGCGGGGGGAGACAAGAGACCCAGTACTTC; size: many; J: TRBJ2-5; V: TRBV11-2; D: .
CDR3: CASSLAGVQETQYF; DNA: TGCGCCAGCAGCTTGGCCGGGGTACAGGAGACCCAGTACTTC; size: many; J: TRBJ2-5; V: TRBV5-1; D: .
CDR3: CASSTSPGQGRQPQHF; DNA: TGTGCCAGTAGTACGAGTCCGGGACAGGGACGACAGCCCCAGCATTTT; size: few; J: TRBJ1-5; V: TRBV19; D: TRBD1
CDR3: CASSLDGADTQYF; DNA: TGCGCCAGCAGCTTAGACGGGGCAGATACGCAGTATTTT; size: many; J: TRBJ2-3; V: TRBV5-1; D: .
CDR3: CSAQDALRPGNTIYF; DNA: TGCAGTGCTCAAGACGCGTTAAGACCTGGAAACACCATATATTTT; size: few; J: TRBJ1-3; V: TRBV20-1; D: .
CDR3: CSVKTSGSSDTQYF; DNA: TGCAGCGTTAAGACTAGCGGGAGTTCAGATACGCAGTATTTT; size: many; J: TRBJ2-3; V: TRBV29-1; D: TRBD2
CDR3: CASTPWGQGDSYEQYF; DNA: TGTGCCAGCACCCCCTGGGGACAGGGGGACTCCTACGAGCAGTACTTC; size: many; J: TRBJ2-7; V: TRBV28; D: TRBD1
CDR3: CASSYRGLYNEQFF; DNA: TGTGCCAGCAGTTACCGAGGACTCTACAATGAGCAGTTCTTC; size: many; J: TRBJ2-1; V: TRBV6-2/TRBV6-3; D: .
CDR3: CASSLETGLKETQYF; DNA: TGTGCCAGCAGCTTGGAGACGGGGCTGAAAGAGACCCAGTACTTC; size: many; J: TRBJ2-5; V: TRBV5-5; D: .
CDR3: CASSAGGSWYIQYF; DNA: TGCGCCAGCAGCGCAGGTGGCTCCTGGTACATTCAGTACTTC; size: .; J: TRBJ2-4; V: TRBV5-1; D: .
CDR3: CASSSGTSGRGSQETQYF; DNA: TGCGCCAGCAGCTCCGGGACTAGCGGGAGGGGGAGCCAAGAGACCCAGTACTTC; size: many; J: TRBJ2-5; V: TRBV5-1; D: TRBD2
CDR3: CASSSLGGAGEADTQYF; DNA: TGTGCCAGCAGCAGCCTCGGGGGGGCCGGAGAGGCAGATACGCAGTATTTT; size: many; J: TRBJ2-3; V: TRBV27; D: TRBD2
CDR3: CASSQDQAGFQPQHF; DNA: TGTGCCAGCAGCCAAGATCAGGCTGGGTTTCAGCCCCAGCATTTT; size: many; J: TRBJ1-5; V: TRBV4-2; D: .
CDR3: CATSDSQGSYEQYF; DNA: TGTGCCACCAGTGATTCCCAGGGTTCCTACGAGCAGTACTTC; size: many; J: TRBJ2-7; V: TRBV24-1; D: .
CDR3: CSARGDKLKEYF; DNA: TGCAGTGCTAGAGGAGACAAACTGAAGGAGTACTTC; size: .; J: TRBJ2-7; V: TRBV20-1; D: .
CDR3: CASSLRLAAYNEQFF; DNA: TGTGCCAGCAGCCTTCGACTAGCGGCATACAATGAGCAGTTCTTC; size: many; J: TRBJ2-1; V: TRBV5-6; D: TRBD2
CDR3: CASSPGPSNQPQHF; DNA: TGTGCCAGCAGTCCAGGACCTTCCAATCAGCCCCAGCATTTT; size: many; J: TRBJ1-5; V: TRBV28; D: .